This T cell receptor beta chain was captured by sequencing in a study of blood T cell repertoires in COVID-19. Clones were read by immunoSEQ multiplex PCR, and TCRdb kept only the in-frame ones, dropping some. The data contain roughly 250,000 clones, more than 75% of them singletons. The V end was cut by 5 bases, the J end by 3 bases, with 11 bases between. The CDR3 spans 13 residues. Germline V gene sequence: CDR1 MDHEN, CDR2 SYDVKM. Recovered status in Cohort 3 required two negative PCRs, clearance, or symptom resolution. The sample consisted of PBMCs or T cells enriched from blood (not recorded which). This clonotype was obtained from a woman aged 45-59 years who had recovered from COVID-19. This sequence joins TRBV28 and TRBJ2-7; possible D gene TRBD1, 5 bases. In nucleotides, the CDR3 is TGTGCCAGCAGTCACGTCGACAGCTACGAGCAGTACTTC. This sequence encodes CASSHVDSYEQYF.